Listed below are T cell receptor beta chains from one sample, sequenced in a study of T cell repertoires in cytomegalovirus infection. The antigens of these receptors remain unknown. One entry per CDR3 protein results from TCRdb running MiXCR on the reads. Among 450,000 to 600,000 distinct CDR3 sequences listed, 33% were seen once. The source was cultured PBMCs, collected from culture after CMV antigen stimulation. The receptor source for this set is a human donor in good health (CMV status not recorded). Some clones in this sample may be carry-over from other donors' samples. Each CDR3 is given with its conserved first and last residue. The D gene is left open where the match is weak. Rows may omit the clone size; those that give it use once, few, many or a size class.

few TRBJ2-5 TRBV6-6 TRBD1 TGTGCCAGCAGTTACGCGGGACAGGGGAAAGAGACCCAGTACTTC CASSYAGQGKETQYF
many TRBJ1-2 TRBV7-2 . TGTGCCAGCAGCCCCCGGCAGGGAGGTGGCTACACCTTC CASSPRQGGGYTF
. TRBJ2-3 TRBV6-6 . TGTGCCAGCAGTTACAACAGACAAGCCTCAGATACGCAGTATTTT CASSYNRQASDTQYF
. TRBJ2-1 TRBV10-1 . TGCGCCAGCAGTGGGACAGGGAGGGACAATGAGCAGTTCTTC CASSGTGRDNEQFF
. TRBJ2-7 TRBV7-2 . TGTGCCAGCAGCTCACCCCAAGGTGGAAACCCTTTCTACGAGCAGTACTTC CASSSPQGGNPFYEQYF
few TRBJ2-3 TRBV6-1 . TGTGCCAGCAAGGGGCTCCGGAGCGCAGATACGCAGTATTTT CASKGLRSADTQYF
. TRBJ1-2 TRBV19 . TGTGCCAGTAGTAACGGTCGATATGGCTACACCTTC CASSNGRYGYTF
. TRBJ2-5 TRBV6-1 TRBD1 TGTGCCAGCAGATTAGATAACAGGGGAAAAGAGACCCAGTACTTC CASRLDNRGKETQYF
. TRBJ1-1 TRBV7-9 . TGTGCCAGCAGCTTAGAAGAGTGGACTGAAGCTTTCTTT CASSLEEWTEAFF
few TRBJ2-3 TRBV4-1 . TGCGCCAGCAGCCAACTCGACAAGGGCACAGATACGCAGTATTTT CASSQLDKGTDTQYF
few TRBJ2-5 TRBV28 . TGTGCCAGCAGTTATGAGACCCAGTACTTC CASSYETQYF
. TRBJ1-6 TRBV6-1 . TGTGCCATCGGAGTCCGGGATAATTCACCCCTCCACTTT CAIGVRDNSPLHF